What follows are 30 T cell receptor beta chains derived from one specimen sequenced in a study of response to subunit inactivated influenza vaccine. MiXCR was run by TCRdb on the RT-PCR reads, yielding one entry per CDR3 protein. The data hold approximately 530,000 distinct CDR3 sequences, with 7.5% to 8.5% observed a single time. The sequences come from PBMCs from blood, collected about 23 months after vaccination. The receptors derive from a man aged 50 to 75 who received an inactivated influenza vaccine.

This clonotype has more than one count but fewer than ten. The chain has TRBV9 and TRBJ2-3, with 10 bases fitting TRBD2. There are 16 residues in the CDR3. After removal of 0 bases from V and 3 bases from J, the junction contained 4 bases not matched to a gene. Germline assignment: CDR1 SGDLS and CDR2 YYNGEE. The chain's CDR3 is CASSVDTGLATDTQYF. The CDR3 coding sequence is TGTGCCAGCAGCGTAGATACGGGACTAGCGACAGATACGCAGTATTTT.

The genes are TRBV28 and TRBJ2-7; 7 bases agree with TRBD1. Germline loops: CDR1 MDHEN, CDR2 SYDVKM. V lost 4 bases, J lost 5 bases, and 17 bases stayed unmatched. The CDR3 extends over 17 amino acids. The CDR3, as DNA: TGTGCCAGCAGTTCTCACAGGGGCGGCTCCAGCTCGGACGAGCAGTACTTC. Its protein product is CASSSHRGGSSSDEQYF.

Here the CDR3 reads CSAPPSGTTYEQYF. The DNA for the CDR3 is TGCAGTGCTCCCCCTAGCGGGACAACCTACGAGCAGTACTTC. V gene TRBV20-1 combines with J gene TRBJ2-7; 9 bases align to TRBD2. Germline values: CDR1 DFQATT, CDR2 SNEGSKA (reference sequence). This CDR3 is 14 amino acids long. The junction had 7 bases not matched to a gene; V was cut back by 5 bases and J by 2 bases.

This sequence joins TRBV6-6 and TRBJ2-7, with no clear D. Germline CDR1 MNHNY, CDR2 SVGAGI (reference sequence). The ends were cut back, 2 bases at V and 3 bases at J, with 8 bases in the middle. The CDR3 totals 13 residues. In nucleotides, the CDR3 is TGTGCCAGCAGTTACAAGCGATACTACGAGCAGTACTTC. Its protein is CASSYKRYYEQYF.

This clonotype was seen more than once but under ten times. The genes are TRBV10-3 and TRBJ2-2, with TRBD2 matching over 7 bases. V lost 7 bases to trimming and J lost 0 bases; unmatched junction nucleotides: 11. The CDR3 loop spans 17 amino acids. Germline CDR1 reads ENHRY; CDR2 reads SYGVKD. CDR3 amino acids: CAITEGTSAANTGELFF. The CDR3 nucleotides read TGTGCCATCACCGAGGGTACTAGCGCGGCGAACACCGGGGAGCTGTTTTTT.

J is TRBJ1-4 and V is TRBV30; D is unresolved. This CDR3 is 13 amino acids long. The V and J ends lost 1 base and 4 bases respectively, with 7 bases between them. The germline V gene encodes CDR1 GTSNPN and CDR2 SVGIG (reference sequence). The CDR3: CAWSGQLNEKLFF. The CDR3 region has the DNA TGTGCCTGGAGTGGTCAACTTAATGAAAAACTGTTTTTT.

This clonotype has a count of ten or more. CDR3 DNA sequence: TGTGCCACCAATTGGGCCGGCACAGATACGCAGTATTTT. This codes for CATNWAGTDTQYF. The chain uses TRBV10-3 and TRBJ2-3; no firm D call. The CDR3 contains 13 residues. Germline V lookup: CDR1 ENHRY, CDR2 SYGVKD. Trimming pared 10 bases from V and 1 base from J, leaving 12 bases between.

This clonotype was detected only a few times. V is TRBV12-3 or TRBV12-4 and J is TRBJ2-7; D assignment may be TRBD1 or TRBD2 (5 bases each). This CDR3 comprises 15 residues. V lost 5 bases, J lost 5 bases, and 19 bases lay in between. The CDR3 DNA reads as TGTGCCAGCAGTGATAACCCCCCAGGGAGTGACGAGCAGTACTTC. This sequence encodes CASSDNPPGSDEQYF.

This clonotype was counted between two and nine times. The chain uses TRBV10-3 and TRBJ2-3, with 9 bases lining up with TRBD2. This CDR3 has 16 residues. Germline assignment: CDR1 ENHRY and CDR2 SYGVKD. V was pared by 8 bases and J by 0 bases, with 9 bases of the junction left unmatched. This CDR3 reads CAIQTSGRGSTDTQYF. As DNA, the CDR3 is TGTGCCATCCAGACTAGCGGACGTGGTAGCACAGATACGCAGTATTTT.

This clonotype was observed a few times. Here the CDR3 DNA reads TGTGCCAGCAGCCTCGGGGGGCTGACATACAATGAGCAGTTCTTC. It specifies CASSLGGLTYNEQFF. The chain combines TRBV11-2 with TRBJ2-1, with D possibly being TRBD2 (7 bases). The CDR3 covers 15 residues. CDR1 is SGHAT, CDR2 FQNNGV, per germline. V gave up 5 bases and J gave up 4 bases, with 15 bases separating them.

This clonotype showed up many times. CDR3 residues: CASSQQGESLYGELFF. The CDR3 nucleotides read TGTGCCAGCAGCCAACAGGGGGAAAGTTTATACGGGGAGCTGTTTTTT. This chain uses TRBV11-2 with TRBJ2-2; 8 bases match TRBD1. Germline-derived CDR1 and CDR2 are SGHAT and FQNNGV. The junction had 12 bases not matched to a gene; V was cut back by 5 bases and J by 7 bases. The CDR3 is 16 amino acids.

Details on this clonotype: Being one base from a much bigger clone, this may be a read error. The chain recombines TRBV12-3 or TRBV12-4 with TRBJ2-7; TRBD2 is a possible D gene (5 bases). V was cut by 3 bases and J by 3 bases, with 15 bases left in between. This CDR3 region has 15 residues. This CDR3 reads CASSFRELGLYEQYF. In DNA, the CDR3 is TGTGCCAGCAGTTTTCGGGAACTAGGCCTCTACGAGCAGTACTTC.

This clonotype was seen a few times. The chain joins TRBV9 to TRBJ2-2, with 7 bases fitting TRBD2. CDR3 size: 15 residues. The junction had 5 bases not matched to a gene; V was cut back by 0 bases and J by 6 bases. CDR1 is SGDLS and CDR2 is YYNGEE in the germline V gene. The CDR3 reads CASSVGGAGSGELFF. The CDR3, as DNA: TGTGCCAGCAGCGTAGGAGGAGCGGGGTCCGGGGAGCTGTTTTTT.

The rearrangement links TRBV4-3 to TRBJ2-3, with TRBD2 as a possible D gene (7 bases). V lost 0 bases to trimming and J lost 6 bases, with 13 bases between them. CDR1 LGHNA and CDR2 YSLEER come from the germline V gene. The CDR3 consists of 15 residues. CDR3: CASSQDRGGGDTQYF. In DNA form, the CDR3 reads TGCGCCAGCAGCCAAGATAGGGGGGGCGGCGATACGCAGTATTTT.

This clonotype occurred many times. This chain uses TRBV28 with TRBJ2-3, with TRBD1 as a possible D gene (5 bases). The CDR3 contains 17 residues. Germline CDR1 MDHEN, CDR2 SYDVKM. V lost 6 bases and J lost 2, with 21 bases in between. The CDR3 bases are TGTGCCAGCAGCCCCCTTGCGACAGTAGGGGTCACAGATACGCAGTATTTT. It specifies CASSPLATVGVTDTQYF.

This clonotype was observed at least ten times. CDR3 DNA: TGTGCCAGCAGTTTGTCGAGGTCGGAGGGCTCTGGGGGGACCCAGTACTTC. It specifies CASSLSRSEGSGGTQYF. This chain connects TRBV28 to TRBJ2-5; possible D gene TRBD2, 6 bases. Germline CDR1 reads MDHEN; CDR2 reads SYDVKM. CDR3 length equals 17 residues. Deletions cut 3 bases from V and 7 bases from J, with 24 bases between.

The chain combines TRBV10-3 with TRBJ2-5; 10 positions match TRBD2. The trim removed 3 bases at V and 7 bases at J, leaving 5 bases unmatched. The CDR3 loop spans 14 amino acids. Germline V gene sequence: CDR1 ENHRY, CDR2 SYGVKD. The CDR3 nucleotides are TGTGCCATCAGTGACCTAGCGGGAGAGGCGACCCAGTACTTC. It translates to CAISDLAGEATQYF.

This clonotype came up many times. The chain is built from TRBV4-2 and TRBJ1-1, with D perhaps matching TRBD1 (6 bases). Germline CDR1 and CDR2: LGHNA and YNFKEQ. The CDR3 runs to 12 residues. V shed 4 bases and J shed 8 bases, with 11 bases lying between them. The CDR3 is CASSPPGEEAFF. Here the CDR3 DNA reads TGTGCCAGCAGCCCTCCAGGGGAAGAAGCTTTCTTT.

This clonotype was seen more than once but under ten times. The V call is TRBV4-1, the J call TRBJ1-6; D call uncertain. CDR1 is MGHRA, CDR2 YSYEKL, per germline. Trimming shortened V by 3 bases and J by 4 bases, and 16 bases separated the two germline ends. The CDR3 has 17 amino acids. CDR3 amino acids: CASSHGTSLAYNSPLHF. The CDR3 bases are TGCGCCAGCAGCCATGGTACGTCGTTGGCGTATAATTCACCCCTCCACTTT.

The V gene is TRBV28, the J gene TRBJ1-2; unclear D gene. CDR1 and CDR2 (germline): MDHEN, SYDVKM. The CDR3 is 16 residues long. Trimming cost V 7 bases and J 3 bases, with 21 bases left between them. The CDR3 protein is CASTIEGGGLYYGYTF. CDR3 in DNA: TGTGCCAGCACGATCGAGGGTGGAGGACTCTACTATGGCTACACCTTC.

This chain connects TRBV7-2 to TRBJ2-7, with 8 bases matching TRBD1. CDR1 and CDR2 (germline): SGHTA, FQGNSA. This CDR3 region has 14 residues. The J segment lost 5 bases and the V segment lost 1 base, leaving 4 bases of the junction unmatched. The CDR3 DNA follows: TGTGCCAGCAGCTTAGGGCAGGGGGCGAACGAGCAGTACTTC. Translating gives CASSLGQGANEQYF.

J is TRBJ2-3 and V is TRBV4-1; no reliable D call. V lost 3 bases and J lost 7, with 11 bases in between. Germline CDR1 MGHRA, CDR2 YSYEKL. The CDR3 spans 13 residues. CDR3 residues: CASSQMDVNTQYF. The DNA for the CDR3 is TGCGCCAGCAGCCAGATGGACGTGAATACGCAGTATTTT.

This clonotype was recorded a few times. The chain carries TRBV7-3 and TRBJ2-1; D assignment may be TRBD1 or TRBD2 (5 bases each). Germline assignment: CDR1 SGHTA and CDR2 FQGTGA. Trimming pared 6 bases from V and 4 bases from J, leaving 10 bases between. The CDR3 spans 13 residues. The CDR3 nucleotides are TGTGCCAGCAGGAGGGGTCCTTACAATGAGCAGTTCTTC. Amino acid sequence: CASRRGPYNEQFF.

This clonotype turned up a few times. In DNA form, the CDR3 reads TGCGCCAGCAGCTTGGTAGGACTGCTTTTGACAGATACGCAGTATTTT. As protein: CASSLVGLLLTDTQYF. The chain joins TRBV5-1 to TRBJ2-3; tentative D call: TRBD2 (5 bases). CDR1 is SGHRS and CDR2 is YFSETQ in the germline V gene. The CDR3 consists of 16 residues. Trimming removed 0 bases at V and 3 bases at J, with 14 bases between.

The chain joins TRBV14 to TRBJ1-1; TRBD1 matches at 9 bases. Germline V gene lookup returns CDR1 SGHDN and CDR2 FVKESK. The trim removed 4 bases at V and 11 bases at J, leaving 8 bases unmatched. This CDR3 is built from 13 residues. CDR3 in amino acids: CASSLGTGLTAFF. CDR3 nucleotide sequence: TGTGCCAGCAGCCTTGGGACAGGGCTGACGGCTTTCTTT.

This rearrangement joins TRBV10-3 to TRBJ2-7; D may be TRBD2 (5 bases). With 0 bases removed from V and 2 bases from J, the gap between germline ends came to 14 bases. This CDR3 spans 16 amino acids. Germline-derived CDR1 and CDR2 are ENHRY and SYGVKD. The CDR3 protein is CAISESRVATPYEQYF. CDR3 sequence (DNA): TGTGCCATCAGTGAGTCGAGGGTAGCGACACCCTACGAGCAGTACTTC.

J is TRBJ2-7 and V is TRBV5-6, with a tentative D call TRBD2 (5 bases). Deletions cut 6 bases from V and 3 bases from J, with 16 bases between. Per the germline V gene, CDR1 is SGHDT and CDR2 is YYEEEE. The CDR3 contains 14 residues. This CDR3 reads CASTPGPGFYEQYF. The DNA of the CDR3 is TGTGCCAGCACCCCCGGGCCGGGATTCTACGAGCAGTACTTC.

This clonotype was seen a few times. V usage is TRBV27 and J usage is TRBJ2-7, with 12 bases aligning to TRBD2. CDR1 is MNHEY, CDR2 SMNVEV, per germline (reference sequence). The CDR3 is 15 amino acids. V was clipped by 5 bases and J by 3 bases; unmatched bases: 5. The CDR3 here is CASSRLAGGFYEQYF. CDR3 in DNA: TGTGCCAGCAGTCGTCTAGCGGGAGGGTTCTACGAGCAGTACTTC.

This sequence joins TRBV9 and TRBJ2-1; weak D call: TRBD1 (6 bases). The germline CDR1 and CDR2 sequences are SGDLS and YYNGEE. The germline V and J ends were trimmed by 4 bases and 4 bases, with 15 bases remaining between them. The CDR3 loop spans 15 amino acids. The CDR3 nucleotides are TGTGCCAGCAGCCGACAGGAGGCGCGGTACAATGAGCAGTTCTTC. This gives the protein CASSRQEARYNEQFF.

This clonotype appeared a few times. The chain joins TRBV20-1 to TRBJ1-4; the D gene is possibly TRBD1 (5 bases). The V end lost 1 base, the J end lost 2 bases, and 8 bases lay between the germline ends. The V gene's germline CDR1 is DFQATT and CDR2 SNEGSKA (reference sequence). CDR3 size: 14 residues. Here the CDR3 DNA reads TGCAGTGCTAGAGGGGACGGCACTAATGAAAAACTGTTTTTT. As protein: CSARGDGTNEKLFF.